The 12 T cell receptor beta chains below all came from one sample that was sequenced in a study of OX40 agonist ivuxolimab in advanced cancers. Profiling relied on immunoSEQ multiplex PCR, and the TCRdb table lists in-frame clones only, not all of them. The sample lists more than 45,000 clones; roughly 89% were seen once. This specimen was CD4+ or CD8+ T cells sorted from blood, taken in a trial of the OX40 agonist ivuxolimab. The receptors come from an adult with an advanced solid tumor such as melanoma, head and neck, liver or kidney cancer.

CDR3 DNA: TGTGCCAGCAGCTTGCTGGGGGGCGCCAAAAACATTCAGTACTTC. Translated, it gives CASSLLGGAKNIQYF. V and J are TRBV11-2 and TRBJ2-4, with D perhaps assigned TRBD1 or TRBD2 (6 bases each). The V end lost 3 bases, the J end lost 1 base, and 10 bases lay between the germline ends. The CDR3 length is 15 residues. The V gene's germline CDR1 is SGHAT and CDR2 FQNNGV.

This rearrangement joins TRBV10-2 to TRBJ2-2; TRBD1 or TRBD2 may be the D gene (6 bases each). The ends were cut back, 8 bases at V and 5 bases at J, with 15 bases in the middle. The CDR3 is 14 amino acids. The V gene's germline CDR1 is WSHSY and CDR2 SAAADI. CDR3 in DNA: TGCGCCAGCGGGAGAGGGGGGTCAACCGGGGAGCTGTTTTTT. This codes for CASGRGGSTGELFF.

The chain employs TRBV9 and TRBJ2-3; D remains unclear. The CDR3 runs to 14 residues. Germline CDR1 SGDLS, CDR2 YYNGEE. The V end was cut by 0 bases, the J end by 3 bases, with 8 bases between. The CDR3 DNA follows: TGTGCCAGCAGCGTAGATGGGGTTACAGATACGCAGTATTTT. Amino acids: CASSVDGVTDTQYF.

The genes are TRBV29-1 and TRBJ2-2; no clear D. CDR1 SQVTM and CDR2 ANQGSEA come from the germline V gene. Trimming stripped 1 base from V and 4 bases from J, with 13 bases between. This CDR3 is built from 15 residues. The CDR3 reads CSVEVLLGPTGELFF. The CDR3 nucleotides are TGCAGCGTTGAAGTTCTCCTAGGGCCCACCGGGGAGCTGTTTTTT.

This sequence joins TRBV6-5 and TRBJ1-1, with TRBD1 identical over 9 bases. Germline V gene data show CDR1 as MNHEY and CDR2 as SVGAGI. The V segment lost 9 bases and the J segment 6 bases; nucleotides outside the gene matches: 8. This CDR3 region has 13 residues. CDR3 in DNA: TGTGCCAGTTACACAGGGGGCGCCTCTGAAGCTTTCTTT. The encoded protein is CASYTGGASEAFF.

This clone was seen once. The genes are TRBV7-2 and TRBJ2-5; 9 nucleotides align to TRBD2. The trim removed 4 bases at V and 3 bases at J, leaving 6 bases unmatched. Germline loops: CDR1 SGHTA, CDR2 FQGNSA. The CDR3 sequence is 15 residues long. The CDR3 region is CASSSVGLAKETQYF. The CDR3 region has the DNA TGTGCCAGCAGCTCTGTAGGACTAGCGAAAGAGACCCAGTACTTC.

The chain uses TRBV18 and TRBJ2-1; D is undetermined. The CDR3 sequence is 12 residues long. Trimming cost V 5 bases and J 8 bases, with 10 bases left between them. Germline V gives CDR1 KGHSH, CDR2 LQKENI. CDR3 coding DNA: TGTGCCAGCTCATCGAGTATCGATGAGCAGTTCTTC. Amino acid sequence: CASSSSIDEQFF.

CDR3 sequence: CAWRLAGGNEQFF. The CDR3 nucleotides are TGTGCCTGGCGGCTAGCGGGGGGGAATGAGCAGTTCTTC. V usage is TRBV30 and J usage is TRBJ2-1; TRBD2 matches 12 bases. The CDR3 is 13 amino acids. With 5 bases clipped from V and 7 bases from J, the junction kept 3 bases outside the gene matches. Germline V CDR1 and CDR2: GTSNPN, SVGIG (reference sequence).

The CDR3 here is CASSYNEQFF. CDR3 DNA sequence: TGTGCCAGCAGCTACAATGAGCAGTTCTTC. The genes are TRBV6-6 and TRBJ2-1, with D uncertain. This CDR3 has 10 residues. The V end was cut by 6 bases, the J end by 3 bases, with 0 bases between. The germline gives CDR1 MNHNY, CDR2 SVGAGI (reference sequence).

The CDR3 reads CASGSDSYEQYF. CDR3 DNA: TGTGCCAGCGGATCAGACTCCTACGAGCAGTACTTC. This rearrangement joins TRBV6-5 to TRBJ2-7; D call uncertain. CDR1 is MNHEY and CDR2 is SVGAGI in the germline V gene. This CDR3 comprises 12 residues. V gave up 8 bases and J gave up 0 bases, with 8 bases separating them.

The chain links TRBV7-8 to TRBJ2-5; D is uncertain. CDR1 is SGHVS and CDR2 is FQNEAQ in the germline V gene. Trimming stripped 5 bases from V and 5 bases from J, with 18 bases between. The CDR3 spans 15 residues. Here the CDR3 DNA reads TGTGCCAGCAGCGAGTGGCCTACTTTGGGGGAGACCCAGTACTTC. Translation: CASSEWPTLGETQYF.

This chain joins TRBV7-6 and TRBJ2-3; D might be TRBD2 (7 bases). V lost 1 base to trimming and J lost 3 bases, with 11 bases between them. Per germline, CDR1 SGHVS and CDR2 FNYEAQ. This CDR3 contains 15 residues. Here the CDR3 DNA reads TGTGCCAGCAGCTTAGGCGGGGGCGGGACAGATACGCAGTATTTT. Protein sequence: CASSLGGGGTDTQYF.